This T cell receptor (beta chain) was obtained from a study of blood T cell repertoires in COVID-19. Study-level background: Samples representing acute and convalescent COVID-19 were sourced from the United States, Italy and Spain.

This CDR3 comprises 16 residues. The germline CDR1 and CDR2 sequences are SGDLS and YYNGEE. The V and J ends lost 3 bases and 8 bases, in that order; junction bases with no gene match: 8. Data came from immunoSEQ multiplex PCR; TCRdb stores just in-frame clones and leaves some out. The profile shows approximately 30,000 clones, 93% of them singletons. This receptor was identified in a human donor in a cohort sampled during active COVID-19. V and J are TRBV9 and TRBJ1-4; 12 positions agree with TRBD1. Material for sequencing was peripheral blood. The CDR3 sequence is CASSERGTGGLEKLFF. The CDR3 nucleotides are TGTGCCAGCAGCGAGAGGGGGACAGGGGGCCTCGAAAAACTGTTTTTT.